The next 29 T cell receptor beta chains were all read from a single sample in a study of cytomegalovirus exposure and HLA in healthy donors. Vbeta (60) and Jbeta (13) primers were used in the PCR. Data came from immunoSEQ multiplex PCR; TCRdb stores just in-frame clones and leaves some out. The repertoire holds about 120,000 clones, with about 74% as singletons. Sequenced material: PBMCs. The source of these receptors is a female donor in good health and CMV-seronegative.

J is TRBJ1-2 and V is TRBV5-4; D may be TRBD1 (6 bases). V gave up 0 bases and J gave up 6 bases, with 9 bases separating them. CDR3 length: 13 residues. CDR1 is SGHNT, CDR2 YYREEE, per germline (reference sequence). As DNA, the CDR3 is TGTGCCAGCAGCTTGGAGTCAGGGGATGGCTACACCTTC. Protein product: CASSLESGDGYTF.

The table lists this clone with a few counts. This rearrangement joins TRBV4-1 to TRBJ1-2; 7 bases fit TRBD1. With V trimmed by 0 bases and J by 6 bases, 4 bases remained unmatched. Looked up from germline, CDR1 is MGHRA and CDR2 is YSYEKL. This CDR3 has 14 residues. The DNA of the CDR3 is TGCGCCAGCAGCCAAGAGGGACAGTATAATGGCTACACCTTC. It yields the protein CASSQEGQYNGYTF.

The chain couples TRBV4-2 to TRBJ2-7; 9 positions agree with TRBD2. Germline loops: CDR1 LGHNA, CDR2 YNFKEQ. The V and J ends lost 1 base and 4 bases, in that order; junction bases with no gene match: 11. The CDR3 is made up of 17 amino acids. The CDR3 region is CASSQGGPSGDTYEQYF. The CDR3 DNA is TGTGCCAGCAGCCAAGGGGGACCTAGCGGGGACACTTACGAGCAGTACTTC.

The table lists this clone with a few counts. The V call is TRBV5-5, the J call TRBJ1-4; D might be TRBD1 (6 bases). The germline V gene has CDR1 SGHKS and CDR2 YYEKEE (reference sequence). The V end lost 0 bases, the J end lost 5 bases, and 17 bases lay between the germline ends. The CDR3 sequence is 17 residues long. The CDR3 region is CASSLVIGGQSNEKLFF. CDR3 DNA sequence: TGTGCCAGCAGCTTGGTTATTGGCGGACAGTCAAATGAAAAACTGTTTTTT.

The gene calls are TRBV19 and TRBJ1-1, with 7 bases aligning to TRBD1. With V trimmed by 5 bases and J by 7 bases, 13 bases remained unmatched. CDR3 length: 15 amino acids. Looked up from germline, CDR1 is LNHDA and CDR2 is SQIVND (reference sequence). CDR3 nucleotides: TGTGCCAGTAGTTCCACTTTCCTTGGACAGGATGAAGCTTTCTTT. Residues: CASSSTFLGQDEAFF.

The CDR3: CASSYPTGADYGYTF. In DNA form, the CDR3 reads TGTGCCAGCAGTTACCCAACAGGGGCGGACTATGGCTACACCTTC. The rearrangement links TRBV6-6 to TRBJ1-2, with TRBD1 matching 7 bases. Germline V lookup: CDR1 MNHNY, CDR2 SVGAGI (reference sequence). With V trimmed by 2 bases and J by 3 bases, 6 bases remained unmatched. This CDR3 region has 15 residues.

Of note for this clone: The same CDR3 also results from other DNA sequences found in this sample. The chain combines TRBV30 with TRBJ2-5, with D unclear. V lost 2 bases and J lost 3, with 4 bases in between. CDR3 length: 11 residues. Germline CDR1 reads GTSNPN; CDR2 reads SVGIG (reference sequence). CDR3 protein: CAWSPKETQYF. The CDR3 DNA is TGTGCCTGGAGTCCAAAAGAGACCCAGTACTTC.

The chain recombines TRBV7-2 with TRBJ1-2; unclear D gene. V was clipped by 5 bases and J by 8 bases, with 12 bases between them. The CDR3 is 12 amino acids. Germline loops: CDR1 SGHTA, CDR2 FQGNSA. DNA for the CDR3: TGTGCCAGCAGCGTGAGGGTCGGGGGCTACACCTTC. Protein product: CASSVRVGGYTF.

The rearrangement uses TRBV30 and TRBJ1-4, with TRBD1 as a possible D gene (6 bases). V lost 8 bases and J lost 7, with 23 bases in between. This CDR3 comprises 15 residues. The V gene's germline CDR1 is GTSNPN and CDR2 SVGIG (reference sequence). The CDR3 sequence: CALELKGGKGEKLFF. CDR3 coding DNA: TGTGCCCTGGAGCTAAAAGGGGGTAAGGGTGAAAAACTGTTTTTT. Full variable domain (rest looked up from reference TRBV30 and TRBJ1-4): SQTIHQWPATLVQPVGSPLSLECTVEGTSNPNLYWYRQAAGRGLQLLFYSVGIGQISSEVPQNLSASRPQDRQFILSSKKLLLSDSGFYLCALELKGGKGEKLFFGSGTQLSVL.

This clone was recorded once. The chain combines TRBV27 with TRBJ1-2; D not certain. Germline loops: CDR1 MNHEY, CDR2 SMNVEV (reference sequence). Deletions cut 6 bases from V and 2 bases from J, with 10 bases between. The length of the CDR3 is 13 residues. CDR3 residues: CASSSDGNYGYTF. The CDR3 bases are TGTGCCAGCAGCTCTGACGGGAACTATGGCTACACCTTC.

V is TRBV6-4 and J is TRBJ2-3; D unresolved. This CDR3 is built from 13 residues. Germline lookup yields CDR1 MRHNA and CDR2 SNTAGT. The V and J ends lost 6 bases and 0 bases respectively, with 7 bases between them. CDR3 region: CASRATSTDTQYF. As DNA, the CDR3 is TGTGCCAGCAGGGCGACTAGCACAGATACGCAGTATTTT.

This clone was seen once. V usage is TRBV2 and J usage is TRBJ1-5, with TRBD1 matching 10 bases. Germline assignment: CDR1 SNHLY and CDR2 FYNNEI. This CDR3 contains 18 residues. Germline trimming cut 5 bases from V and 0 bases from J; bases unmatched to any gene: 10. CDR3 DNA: TGTGCCAGCAGTCCGCCGGGACAGGGGCGATATAGCAATCAGCCCCAGCATTTT. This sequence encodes CASSPPGQGRYSNQPQHF.

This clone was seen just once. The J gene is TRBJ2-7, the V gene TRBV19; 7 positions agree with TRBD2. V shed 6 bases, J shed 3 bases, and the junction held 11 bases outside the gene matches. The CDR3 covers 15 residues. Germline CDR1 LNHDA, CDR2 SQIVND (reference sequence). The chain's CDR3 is CASSPPGLTIYEQYF. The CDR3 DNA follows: TGTGCCAGTAGCCCTCCGGGACTAACGATCTACGAGCAGTACTTC.

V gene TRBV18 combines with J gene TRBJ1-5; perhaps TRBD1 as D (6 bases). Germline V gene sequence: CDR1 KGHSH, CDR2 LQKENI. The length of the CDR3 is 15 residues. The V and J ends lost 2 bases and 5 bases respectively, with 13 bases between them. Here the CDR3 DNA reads TGTGCCAGCTCACCATTCGAACAGGGTTATCAGCCCCAGCATTTT. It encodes CASSPFEQGYQPQHF.

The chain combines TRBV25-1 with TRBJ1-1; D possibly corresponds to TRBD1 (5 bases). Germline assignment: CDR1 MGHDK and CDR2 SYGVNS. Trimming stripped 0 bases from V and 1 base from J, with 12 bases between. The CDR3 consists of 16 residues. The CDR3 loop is CASSEYRGDRNTEAFF. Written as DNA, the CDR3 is TGTGCCAGCAGTGAATATCGGGGGGATAGGAACACTGAAGCTTTCTTT.

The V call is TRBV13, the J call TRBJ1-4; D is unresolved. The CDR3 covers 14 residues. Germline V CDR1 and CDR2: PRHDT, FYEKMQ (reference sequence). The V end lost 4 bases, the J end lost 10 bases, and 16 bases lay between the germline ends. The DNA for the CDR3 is TGTGCCAGCAGCTCCAGGAGGGAAGGCTTAAAACTGTTTTTT. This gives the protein CASSSRREGLKLFF.

CDR3 amino acids: CASSEGTGGIYGYTF. In DNA form, the CDR3 reads TGTGCCAGCAGTGAGGGGACAGGAGGAATTTATGGCTACACCTTC. The chain uses TRBV6-1 and TRBJ1-2, with TRBD1 identical over 8 bases. Germline assignment: CDR1 MNHNS and CDR2 SASEGT. Germline trimming cut 3 bases from V and 5 bases from J; bases unmatched to any gene: 8. CDR3 size: 15 residues.

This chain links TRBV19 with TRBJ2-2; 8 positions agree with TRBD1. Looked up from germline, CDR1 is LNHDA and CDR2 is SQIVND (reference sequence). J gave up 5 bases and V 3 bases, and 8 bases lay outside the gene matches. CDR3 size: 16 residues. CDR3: CASSISAGGTTGELFF. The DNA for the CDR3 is TGTGCCAGTAGTATTTCGGCAGGGGGCACGACCGGGGAGCTGTTTTTT.

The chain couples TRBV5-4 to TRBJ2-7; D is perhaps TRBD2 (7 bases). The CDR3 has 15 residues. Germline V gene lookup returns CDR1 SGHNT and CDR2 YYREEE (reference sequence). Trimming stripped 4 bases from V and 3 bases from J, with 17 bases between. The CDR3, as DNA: TGTGCCAGCAGCAAGGACAGCGGGGTTTACTACGAGCAGTACTTC. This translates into CASSKDSGVYYEQYF.

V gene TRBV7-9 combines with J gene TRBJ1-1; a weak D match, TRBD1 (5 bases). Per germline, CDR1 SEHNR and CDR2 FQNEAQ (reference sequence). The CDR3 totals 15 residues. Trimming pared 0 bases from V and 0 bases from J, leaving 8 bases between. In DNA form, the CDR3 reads TGTGCCAGCAGCTTAGCTGGGGGGATGAACACTGAAGCTTTCTTT. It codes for CASSLAGGMNTEAFF.

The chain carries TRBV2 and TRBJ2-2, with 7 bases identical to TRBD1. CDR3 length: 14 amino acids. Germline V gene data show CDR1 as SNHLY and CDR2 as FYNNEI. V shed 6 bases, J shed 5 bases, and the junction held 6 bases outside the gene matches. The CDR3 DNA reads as TGTGCCAGCAGGGTACGACAGGGAACCGGGGAGCTGTTTTTT. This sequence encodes CASRVRQGTGELFF.

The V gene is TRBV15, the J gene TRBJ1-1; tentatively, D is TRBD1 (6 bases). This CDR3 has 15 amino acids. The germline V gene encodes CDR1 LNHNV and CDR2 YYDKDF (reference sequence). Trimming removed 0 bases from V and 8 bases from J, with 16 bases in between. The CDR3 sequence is CATSRDRNRVGEAFF. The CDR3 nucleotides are TGTGCCACCAGCAGAGACCGGAACAGGGTGGGGGAAGCTTTCTTT.

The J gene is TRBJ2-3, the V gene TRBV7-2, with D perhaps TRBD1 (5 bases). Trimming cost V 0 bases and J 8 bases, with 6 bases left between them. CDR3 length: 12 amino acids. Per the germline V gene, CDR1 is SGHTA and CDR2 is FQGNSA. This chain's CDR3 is CASSLADSTQYF. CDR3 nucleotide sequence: TGTGCCAGCAGCTTAGCAGACAGTACGCAGTATTTT.

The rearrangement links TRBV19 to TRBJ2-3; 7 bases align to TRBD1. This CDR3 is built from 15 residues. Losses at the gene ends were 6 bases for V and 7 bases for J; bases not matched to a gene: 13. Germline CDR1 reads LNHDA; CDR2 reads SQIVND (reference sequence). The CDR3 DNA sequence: TGTGCCAGTAGGATTGCGTCGACAGGGCTTAATACGCAGTATTTT. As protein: CASRIASTGLNTQYF.

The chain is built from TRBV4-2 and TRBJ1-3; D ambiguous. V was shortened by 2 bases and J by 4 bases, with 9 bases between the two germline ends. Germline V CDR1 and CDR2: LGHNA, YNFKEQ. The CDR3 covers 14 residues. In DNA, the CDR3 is TGTGCCAGCAGCCAAACAACGGGGGGAAACACCATATATTTT. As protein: CASSQTTGGNTIYF.

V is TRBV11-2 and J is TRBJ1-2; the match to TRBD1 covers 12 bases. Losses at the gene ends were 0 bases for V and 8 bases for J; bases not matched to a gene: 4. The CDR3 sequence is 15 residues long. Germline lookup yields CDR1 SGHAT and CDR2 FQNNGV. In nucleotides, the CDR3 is TGTGCCAGCAGCTTAGAGGGACAGGGGGCGGGGGGCTACACCTTC. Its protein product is CASSLEGQGAGGYTF. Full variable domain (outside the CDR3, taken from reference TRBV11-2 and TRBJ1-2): EAGVAQSPRYKIIEKRQSVAFWCNPISGHATLYWYQQILGQGPKLLIQFQNNGVVDDSQLPKDRFSAERLKGVDSTLKIQPAKLEDSAVYLCASSLEGQGAGGYTFGSGTRLTVV.

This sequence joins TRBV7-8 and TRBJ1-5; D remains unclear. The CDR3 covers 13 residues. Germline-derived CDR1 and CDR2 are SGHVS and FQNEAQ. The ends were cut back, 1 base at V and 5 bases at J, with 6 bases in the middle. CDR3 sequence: CASSLERDQPQHF. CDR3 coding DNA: TGTGCCAGCAGCTTAGAACGGGATCAGCCCCAGCATTTT.

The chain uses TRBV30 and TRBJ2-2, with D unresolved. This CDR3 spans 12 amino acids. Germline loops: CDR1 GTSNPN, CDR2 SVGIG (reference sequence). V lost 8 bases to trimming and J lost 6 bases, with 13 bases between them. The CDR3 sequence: CAGPMVSGELFF. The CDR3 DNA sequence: TGTGCCGGGCCTATGGTCTCCGGGGAGCTGTTTTTT. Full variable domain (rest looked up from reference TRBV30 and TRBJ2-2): SQTIHQWPATLVQPVGSPLSLECTVEGTSNPNLYWYRQAAGRGLQLLFYSVGIGQISSEVPQNLSASRPQDRQFILSSKKLLLSDSGFYLCAGPMVSGELFFGEGSRLTVL.

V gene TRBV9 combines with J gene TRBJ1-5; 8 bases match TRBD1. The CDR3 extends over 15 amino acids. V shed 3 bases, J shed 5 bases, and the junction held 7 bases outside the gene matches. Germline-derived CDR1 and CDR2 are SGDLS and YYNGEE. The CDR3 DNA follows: TGTGCCAGCAGCGCGGGGACAGGTCTTGATCAGCCCCAGCATTTT. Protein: CASSAGTGLDQPQHF.